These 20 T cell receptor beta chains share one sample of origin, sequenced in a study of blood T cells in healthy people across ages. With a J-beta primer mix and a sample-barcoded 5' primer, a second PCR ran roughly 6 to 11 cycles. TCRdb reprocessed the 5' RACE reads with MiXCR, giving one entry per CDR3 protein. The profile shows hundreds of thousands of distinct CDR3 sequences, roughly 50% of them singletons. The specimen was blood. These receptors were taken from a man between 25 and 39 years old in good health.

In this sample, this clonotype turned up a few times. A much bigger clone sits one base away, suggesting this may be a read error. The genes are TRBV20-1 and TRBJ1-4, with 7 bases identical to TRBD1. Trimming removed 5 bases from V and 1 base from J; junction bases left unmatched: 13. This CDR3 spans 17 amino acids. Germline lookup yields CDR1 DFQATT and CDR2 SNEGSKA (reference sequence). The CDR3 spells CSAAREAGDRTNEKLFF. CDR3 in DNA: TGCAGTGCTGCTAGAGAGGCCGGGGACAGAACTAATGAAAAACTGTTTTTT.

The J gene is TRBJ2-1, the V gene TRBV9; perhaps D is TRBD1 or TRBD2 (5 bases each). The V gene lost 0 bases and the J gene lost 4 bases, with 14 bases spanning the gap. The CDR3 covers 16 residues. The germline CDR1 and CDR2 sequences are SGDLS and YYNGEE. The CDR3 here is CASSVGPGPMYNEQFF. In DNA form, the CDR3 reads TGTGCCAGCAGCGTAGGCCCGGGACCGATGTACAATGAGCAGTTCTTC.

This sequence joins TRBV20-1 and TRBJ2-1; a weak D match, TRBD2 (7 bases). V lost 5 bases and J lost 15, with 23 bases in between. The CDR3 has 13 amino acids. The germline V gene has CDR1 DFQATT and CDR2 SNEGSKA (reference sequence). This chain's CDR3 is CSALRIGGGSGFF. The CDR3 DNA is TGCAGTGCTCTCCGAATCGGCGGGGGCTCTGGGTTCTTC.

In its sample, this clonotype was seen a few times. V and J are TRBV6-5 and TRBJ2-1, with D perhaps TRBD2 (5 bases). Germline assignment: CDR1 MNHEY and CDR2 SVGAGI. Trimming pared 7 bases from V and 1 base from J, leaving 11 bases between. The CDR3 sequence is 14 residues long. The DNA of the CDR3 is TGTGCCAGCAATCCGCGAGGGTCCTACAATGAGCAGTTCTTC. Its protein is CASNPRGSYNEQFF.

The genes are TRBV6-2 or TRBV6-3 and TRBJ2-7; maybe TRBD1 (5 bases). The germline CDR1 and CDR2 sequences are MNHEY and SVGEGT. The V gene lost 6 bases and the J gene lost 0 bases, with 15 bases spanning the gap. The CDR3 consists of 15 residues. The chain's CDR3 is CASRPTGYDSYEQYF. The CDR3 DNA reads TGTGCCAGCAGGCCCACAGGCTATGACTCCTACGAGCAGTACTTC.

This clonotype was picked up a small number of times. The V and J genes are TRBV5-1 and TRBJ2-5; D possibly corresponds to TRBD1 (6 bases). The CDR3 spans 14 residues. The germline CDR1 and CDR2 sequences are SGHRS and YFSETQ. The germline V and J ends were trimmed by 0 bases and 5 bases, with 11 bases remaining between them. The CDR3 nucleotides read TGCGCCAGCAGCTTGGCCCAGGGGTTTGAGACCCAGTACTTC. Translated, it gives CASSLAQGFETQYF.

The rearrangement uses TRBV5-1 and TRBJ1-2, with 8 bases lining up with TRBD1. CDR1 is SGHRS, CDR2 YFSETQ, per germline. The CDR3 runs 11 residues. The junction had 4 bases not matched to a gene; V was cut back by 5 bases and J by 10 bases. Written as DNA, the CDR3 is TGCGCCAGCAGGGACAGGGATAACTACACCTTC. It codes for CASRDRDNYTF.

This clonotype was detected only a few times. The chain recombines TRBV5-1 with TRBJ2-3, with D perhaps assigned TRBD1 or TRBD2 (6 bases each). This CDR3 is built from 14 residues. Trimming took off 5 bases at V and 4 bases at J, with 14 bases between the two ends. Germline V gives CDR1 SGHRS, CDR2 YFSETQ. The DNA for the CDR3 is TGCGCCAGCAGACCGGGGGCGTCGGCAGATACGCAGTATTTT. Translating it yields CASRPGASADTQYF. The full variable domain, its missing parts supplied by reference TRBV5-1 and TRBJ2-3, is KAGVTQTPRYLIKTRGQQVTLSCSPISGHRSVSWYQQTPGQGLQFLFEYFSETQRNKGNFPGRFSGRQFSNSRSEMNVSTLELGDSALYLCASRPGASADTQYFGPGTRLTVL.

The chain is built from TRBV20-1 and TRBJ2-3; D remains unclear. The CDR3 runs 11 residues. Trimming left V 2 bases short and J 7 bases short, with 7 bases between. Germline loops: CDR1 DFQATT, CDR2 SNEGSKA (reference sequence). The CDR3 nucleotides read TGCAGTGCTAGACCGGGTTATACGCAGTATTTT. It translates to CSARPGYTQYF.

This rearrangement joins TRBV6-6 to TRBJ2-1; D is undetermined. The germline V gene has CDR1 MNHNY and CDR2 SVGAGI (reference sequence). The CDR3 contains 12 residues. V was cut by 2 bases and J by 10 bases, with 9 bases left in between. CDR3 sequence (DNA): TGTGCCAGCAGTTACGTAGCAAAGGAGCAGTTCTTC. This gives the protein CASSYVAKEQFF.

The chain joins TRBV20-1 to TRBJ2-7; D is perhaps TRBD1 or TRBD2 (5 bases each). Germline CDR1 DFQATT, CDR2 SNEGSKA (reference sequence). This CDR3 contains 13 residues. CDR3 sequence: CSHTGTQTYEQYF. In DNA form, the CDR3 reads TGCAGCCACACCGGGACCCAAACCTACGAGCAGTACTTC.

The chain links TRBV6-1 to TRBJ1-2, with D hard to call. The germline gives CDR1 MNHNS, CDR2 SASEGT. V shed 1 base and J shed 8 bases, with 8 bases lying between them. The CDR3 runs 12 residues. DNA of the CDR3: TGTGCCAGCAGTGAAGAGGTGTGGGGCTACACCTTC. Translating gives CASSEEVWGYTF.

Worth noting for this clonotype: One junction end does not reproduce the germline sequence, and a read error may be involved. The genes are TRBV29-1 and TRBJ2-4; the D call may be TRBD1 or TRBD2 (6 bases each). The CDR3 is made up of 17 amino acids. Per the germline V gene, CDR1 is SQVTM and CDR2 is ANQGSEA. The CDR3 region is CSVTDRDRTIAKNIQYF. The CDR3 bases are TGCAGCGTCACTGACCGCGACAGGACTATAGCCAAAAACATCCAGTACTTC.

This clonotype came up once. In DNA, the CDR3 is TGTGCCAGCAAGCGGAGGGAAGAGACCCAGTACTTC. As protein: CASKRREETQYF. The chain has TRBV12-3 or TRBV12-4 and TRBJ2-5; a weak D match, TRBD2 (6 bases). V was shortened by 7 bases and J by 3 bases, with 9 bases between the two germline ends. CDR3 size: 12 residues.

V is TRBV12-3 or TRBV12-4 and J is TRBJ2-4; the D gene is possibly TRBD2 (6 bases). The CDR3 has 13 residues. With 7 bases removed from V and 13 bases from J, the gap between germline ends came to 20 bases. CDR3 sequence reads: CASNADTWGEQYF. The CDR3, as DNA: TGTGCCAGCAATGCGGACACCTGGGGGGAGCAGTACTTC.

CDR3 in DNA: TGTGCCACCAGTGATTTTAGACTCCCCCATGAGCAGTTCTTC. The encoded protein is CATSDFRLPHEQFF. The chain joins TRBV24-1 to TRBJ2-1; D uncertain. The germline CDR1 and CDR2 sequences are KGHDR and SFDVKD. Trimming pared 1 base from V and 8 bases from J, leaving 11 bases between. The CDR3 totals 14 residues.

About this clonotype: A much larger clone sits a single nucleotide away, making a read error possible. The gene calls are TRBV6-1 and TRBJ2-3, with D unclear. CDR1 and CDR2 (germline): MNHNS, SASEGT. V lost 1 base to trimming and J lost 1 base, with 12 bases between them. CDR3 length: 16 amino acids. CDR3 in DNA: TGTGCCAGCAGTGAAGGGGCCCTCGTGGGCACAGATACGCAGTATTTT. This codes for CASSEGALVGTDTQYF.

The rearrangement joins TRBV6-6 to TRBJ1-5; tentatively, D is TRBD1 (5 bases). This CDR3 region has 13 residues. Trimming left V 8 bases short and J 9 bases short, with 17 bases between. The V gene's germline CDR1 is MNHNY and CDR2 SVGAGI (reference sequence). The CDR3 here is CASGDGRLGPQHF. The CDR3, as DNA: TGTGCCAGCGGGGACGGTCGGTTAGGGCCCCAGCATTTT.

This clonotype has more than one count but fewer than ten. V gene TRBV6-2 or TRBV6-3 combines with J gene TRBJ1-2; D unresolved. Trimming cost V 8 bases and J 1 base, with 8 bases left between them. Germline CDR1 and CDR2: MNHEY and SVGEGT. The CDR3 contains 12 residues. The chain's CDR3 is CASAEINYGYTF. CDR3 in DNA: TGTGCCAGCGCGGAAATTAACTATGGCTACACCTTC.

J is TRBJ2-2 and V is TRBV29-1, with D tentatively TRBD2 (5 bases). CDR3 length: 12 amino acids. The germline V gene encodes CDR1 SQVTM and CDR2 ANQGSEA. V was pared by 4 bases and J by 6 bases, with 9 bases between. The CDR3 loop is CSVGEWAGELFF. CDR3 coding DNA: TGCAGCGTTGGGGAGTGGGCCGGGGAGCTGTTTTTT.